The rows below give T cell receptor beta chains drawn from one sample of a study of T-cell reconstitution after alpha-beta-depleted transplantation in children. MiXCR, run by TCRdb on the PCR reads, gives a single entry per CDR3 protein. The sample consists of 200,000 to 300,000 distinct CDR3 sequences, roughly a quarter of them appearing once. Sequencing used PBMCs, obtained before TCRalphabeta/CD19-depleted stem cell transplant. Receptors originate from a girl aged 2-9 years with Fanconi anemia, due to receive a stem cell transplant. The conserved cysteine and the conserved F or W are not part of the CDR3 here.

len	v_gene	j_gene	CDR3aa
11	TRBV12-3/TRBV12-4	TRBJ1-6	ASRTAENSPLH
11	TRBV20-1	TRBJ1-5	STDRDFNQPQH
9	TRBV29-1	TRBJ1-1	SVQDRFEAF
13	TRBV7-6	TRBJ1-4	ASSLNTGGYEKLF
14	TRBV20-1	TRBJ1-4	SARDAGGSTNEKLF
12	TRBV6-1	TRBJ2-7	ASSDPSSPYEQY
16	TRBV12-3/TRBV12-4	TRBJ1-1	ASSLWTGGTFMNTEAF
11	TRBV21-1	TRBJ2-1	ARKEREFREQF
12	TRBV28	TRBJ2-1	ASTGTGKYNEQF
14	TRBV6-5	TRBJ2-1	ASRSLAGGSYNEQF
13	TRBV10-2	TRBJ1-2	ASSGTGTGNYGYT
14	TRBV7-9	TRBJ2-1	ASSFLSGPGYNEQF
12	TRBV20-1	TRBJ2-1	SSGLEIIDNEQF
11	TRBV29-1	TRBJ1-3	SVQGGSGNTIY
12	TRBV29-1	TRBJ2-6	SAGTGYGANVLT
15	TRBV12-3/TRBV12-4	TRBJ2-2	ASRGQGPSFFTGELF
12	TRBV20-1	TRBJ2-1	SARRLSSYNEQF
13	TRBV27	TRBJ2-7	ASSFNGRPPYEQY
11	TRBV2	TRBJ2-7	ASSEGGIHEQY
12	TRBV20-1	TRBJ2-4	SASFSLAKNIQY
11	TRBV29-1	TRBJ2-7	SVPGDRFYEQY
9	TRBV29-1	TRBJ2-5	SVRVGETQY
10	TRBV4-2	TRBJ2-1	ASSDRYNEQF
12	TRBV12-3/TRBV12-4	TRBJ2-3	ASSGDRGTDTQY
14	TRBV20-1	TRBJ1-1	SARSPSWRKNTEAF
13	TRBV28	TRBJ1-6	ASTLWGTGARSLH
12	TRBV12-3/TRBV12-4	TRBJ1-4	ASSLTGVEEKLF
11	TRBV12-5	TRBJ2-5	ASAGDRAETQY
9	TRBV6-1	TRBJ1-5	ASGVGQPQH
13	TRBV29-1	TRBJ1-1	SVGPWLVTNTEAF
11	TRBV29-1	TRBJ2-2	SVARVATGELF
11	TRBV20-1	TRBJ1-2	SASGDSNYGYT
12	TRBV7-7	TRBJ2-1	ASSPETGGNEQF
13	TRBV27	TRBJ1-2	ASSLTSRANYGYT
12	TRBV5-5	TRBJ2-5	ASSPWANQETQY
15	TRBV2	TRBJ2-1	ASSERLPDLPNNEQF
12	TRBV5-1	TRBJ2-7	ASSLGLVRGEQY
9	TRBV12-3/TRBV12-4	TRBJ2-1	ASSLGLEQF
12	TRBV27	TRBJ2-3	ASSFAGGTDTQY
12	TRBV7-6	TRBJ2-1	ASSLGGVANEQF
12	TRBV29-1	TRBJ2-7	SVEDRGASYEQY
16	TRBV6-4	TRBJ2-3	ASSDVSRLAQDTDTQY
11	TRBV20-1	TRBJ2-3	SANRQGTDTQY